This TCR beta chain was identified in a study of T cell responses to AZD1222 COVID-19 vaccine. Overall study findings and caveats: The number of AZD1222 recipients seropositive at baseline was only 5 to 7. Along spike, vaccine-associated CD4 TCRs were found throughout, with dominance at 160-218 and 743-854. The donor group comprised mostly white British people and more females; the analysis possibly underestimated clonal diversity.

For this clone: Its specificity is not known.

TCRdb's table, derived via immunoSEQ multiplex PCR, lists solely in-frame clones and lacks some. Of about 160,000 clones listed, about 91% were seen once; the top ten hold around 4%. The V segment lost 4 bases and the J segment 8 bases; nucleotides outside the gene matches: 12. This CDR3 spans 17 amino acids. CDR1 is SGHNT, CDR2 YYREEE, per germline (reference sequence). The rearrangement uses TRBV5-4 and TRBJ2-1, with 13 bases aligning to TRBD2. This material consisted of peripheral blood, taken on day 0 of MenACWY control vaccination. The source is an adult in good health. The CDR3 DNA follows: TGTGCCAGCAGCCCTGGGACTAGCGGGATAGTCCCCCATGAGCAGTTCTTC. Its protein is CASSPGTSGIVPHEQFF.